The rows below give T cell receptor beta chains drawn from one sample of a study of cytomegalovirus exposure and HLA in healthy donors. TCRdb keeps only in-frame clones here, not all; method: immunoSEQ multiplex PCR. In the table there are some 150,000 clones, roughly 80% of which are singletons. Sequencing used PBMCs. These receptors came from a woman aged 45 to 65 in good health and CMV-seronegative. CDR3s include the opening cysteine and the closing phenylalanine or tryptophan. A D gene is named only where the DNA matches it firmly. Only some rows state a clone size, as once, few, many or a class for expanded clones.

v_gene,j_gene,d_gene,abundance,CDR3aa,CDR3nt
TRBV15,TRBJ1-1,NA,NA,CATSIPENTEAFF,TGTGCCACCAGCATTCCAGAAAACACTGAAGCTTTCTTT
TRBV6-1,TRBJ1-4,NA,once,CASRTGTPNEKLFF,TGTGCCAGCAGGACCGGGACACCCAATGAAAAACTGTTTTTT
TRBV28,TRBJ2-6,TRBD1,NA,CASSRWTGLSSGANVLTF,TGTGCCAGCAGTAGATGGACAGGGTTAAGTTCTGGGGCCAACGTCCTGACTTTC
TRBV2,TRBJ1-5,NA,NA,CASSEKGRHQPQHF,TGTGCCAGCAGTGAGAAAGGGAGGCATCAGCCCCAGCATTTT
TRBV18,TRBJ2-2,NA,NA,CASSPRGINTGELFF,TGTGCCAGCTCACCACGAGGGATTAACACCGGGGAGCTGTTTTTT
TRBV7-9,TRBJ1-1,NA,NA,CASSARRGGTEAFF,TGTGCCAGCAGCGCAAGGAGGGGAGGCACTGAAGCTTTCTTT
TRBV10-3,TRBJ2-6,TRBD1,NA,CAISEGQGAFGANVLTF,TGTGCCATCAGTGAGGGACAGGGGGCGTTTGGGGCCAACGTCCTGACTTTC
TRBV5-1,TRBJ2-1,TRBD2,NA,CASSLGEGPHNEQFF,TGCGCCAGCAGCTTGGGGGAGGGCCCCCACAATGAGCAGTTCTTC
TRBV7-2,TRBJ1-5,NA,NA,CASSSREPNQPQHF,TGTGCCAGCAGTTCTAGGGAGCCCAATCAGCCCCAGCATTTT
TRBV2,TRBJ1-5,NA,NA,CASSADINSNQPQHF,TGTGCCAGCAGCGCGGACATCAATAGCAATCAGCCCCAGCATTTT
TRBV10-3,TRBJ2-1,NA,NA,CAITMGGSSGYNEQFF,TGTGCCATCACAATGGGGGGTAGTAGCGGTTACAATGAGCAGTTCTTC
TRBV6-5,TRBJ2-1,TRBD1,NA,CASRGQGANNEQFF,TGTGCCAGCAGGGGACAGGGGGCAAACAATGAGCAGTTCTTC
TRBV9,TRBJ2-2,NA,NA,CASSVNTAGELFF,TGTGCCAGCAGCGTAAATACTGCCGGGGAGCTGTTTTTT
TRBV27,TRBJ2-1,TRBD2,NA,CASSPFSGKEDEQFF,TGTGCCAGCAGCCCTTTTAGCGGGAAAGAAGATGAGCAGTTCTTC
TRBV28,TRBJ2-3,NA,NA,CASSSNGQGVSTDTQYF,TGTGCCAGCAGTTCCAACGGGCAGGGTGTAAGCACAGATACGCAGTATTTT
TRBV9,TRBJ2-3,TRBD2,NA,CASSKAGVNADTQYF,TGTGCCAGCAGCAAAGCGGGAGTTAACGCAGATACGCAGTATTTT
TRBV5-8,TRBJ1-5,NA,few,CASSLKGRGNQPQHF,TGTGCCAGCAGCTTGAAAGGGAGAGGCAATCAGCCCCAGCATTTT
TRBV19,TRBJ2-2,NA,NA,CASRSGQWEDTGELFF,TGTGCCAGTAGATCGGGACAGTGGGAGGACACCGGGGAGCTGTTTTTT
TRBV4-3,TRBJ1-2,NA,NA,CASSQGGGNYGYTF,TGCGCCAGCAGCCAAGGGGGGGGGAACTATGGCTACACCTTC
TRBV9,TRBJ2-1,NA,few,CASSVAYGPGNEQFF,TGTGCCAGCAGCGTAGCTTACGGCCCGGGGAATGAGCAGTTCTTC
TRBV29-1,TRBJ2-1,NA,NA,CSVDQGLESYNEQFF,TGCAGCGTTGATCAAGGTCTAGAGTCCTACAATGAGCAGTTCTTC
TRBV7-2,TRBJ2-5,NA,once,CASSLSQDQGTQYF,TGTGCCAGCAGCTTATCACAGGACCAGGGGACCCAGTACTTC
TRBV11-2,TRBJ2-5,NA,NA,CASSLDLGPEETQYF,TGTGCCAGCAGCTTAGATTTGGGGCCGGAGGAGACCCAGTACTTC
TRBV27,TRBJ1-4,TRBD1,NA,CASSSRTGLSEKLFF,TGTGCCAGCAGTTCCCGGACAGGCCTATCTGAAAAACTGTTTTTT
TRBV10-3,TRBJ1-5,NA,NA,CAIGRGLIGSNQPQHF,TGTGCCATCGGGAGGGGTCTGATCGGGAGCAATCAGCCCCAGCATTTT
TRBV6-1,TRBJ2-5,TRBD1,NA,CASSEEHRGQLETQYF,TGTGCCAGCAGTGAAGAGCACAGGGGGCAATTGGAGACCCAGTACTTC
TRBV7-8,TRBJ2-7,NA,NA,CASSSLGSGLLHEQYF,TGTGCCAGCAGCTCACTAGGATCCGGGCTCCTCCACGAGCAGTACTTC
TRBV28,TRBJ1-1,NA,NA,CASSPPGTYLPEAFF,TGTGCCAGCTCACCACCCGGGACATACCTTCCGGAAGCTTTCTTT
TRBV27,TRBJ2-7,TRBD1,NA,CASSLTGTALYEQYF,TGTGCCAGCAGTCTGACCGGGACAGCGCTCTACGAGCAGTACTTC
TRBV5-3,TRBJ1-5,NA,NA,CARSIRVGQPQHF,TGTGCCAGAAGCATCAGGGTCGGTCAGCCCCAGCATTTT
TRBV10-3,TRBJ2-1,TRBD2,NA,CAISESGLAIVINEQFF,TGTGCCATCAGTGAGTCAGGACTAGCGATAGTCATCAATGAGCAGTTCTTC
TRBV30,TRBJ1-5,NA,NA,CAWRQGSNQPQHF,TGTGCCTGGAGGCAGGGTAGCAATCAGCCCCAGCATTTT
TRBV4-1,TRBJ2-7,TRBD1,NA,CASSQDTGGPMAYEQYF,TGCGCCAGCAGCCAAGATACAGGGGGCCCGATGGCCTACGAGCAGTACTTC
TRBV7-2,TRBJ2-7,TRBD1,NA,CASSLGQGGAYEQYF,TGTGCCAGCAGCTTAGGACAGGGGGGCGCCTACGAGCAGTACTTC
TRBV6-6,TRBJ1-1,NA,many,CASRDISEAFF,TGTGCCAGCAGGGACATCTCTGAAGCTTTCTTT
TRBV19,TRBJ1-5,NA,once,CASSPINQPQHF,TGTGCCAGTAGTCCTATTAATCAGCCCCAGCATTTT
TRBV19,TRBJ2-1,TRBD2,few,CASSILTLAGVSNNEQFF,TGTGCCAGTAGTATCCTGACATTAGCGGGCGTGTCAAACAATGAGCAGTTCTTC
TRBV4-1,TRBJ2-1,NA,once,CASSPQGRQRDEQFF,TGCGCCAGCAGCCCCCAGGGGAGACAGAGGGATGAGCAGTTCTTC
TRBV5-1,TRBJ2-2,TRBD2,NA,CASSSSGPPGELFF,TGCGCCAGCAGTTCTAGCGGGCCCCCCGGGGAGCTGTTTTTT
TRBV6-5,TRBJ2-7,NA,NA,CASSYSERNKGEQYF,TGTGCCAGCAGTTACTCTGAGAGGAACAAGGGGGAGCAGTACTTC
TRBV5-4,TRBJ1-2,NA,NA,CASSLQGLRGYTF,TGTGCCAGCAGCTTGCAGGGCTTACGGGGCTACACCTTC
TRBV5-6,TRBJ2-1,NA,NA,CASSSFDLAMENEQFF,TGTGCCAGCAGCTCCTTCGACCTAGCGATGGAAAATGAGCAGTTCTTC
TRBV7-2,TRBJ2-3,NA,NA,CASSVNGANTQYF,TGTGCCAGCAGCGTAAATGGAGCAAATACGCAGTATTTT
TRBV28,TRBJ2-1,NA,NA,CASSLVSARNEQFF,TGTGCCAGCAGTTTAGTGTCTGCTCGGAATGAGCAGTTCTTC
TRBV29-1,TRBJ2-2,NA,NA,CSVKTVNTGELFF,TGCAGCGTTAAGACAGTAAACACCGGGGAGCTGTTTTTT